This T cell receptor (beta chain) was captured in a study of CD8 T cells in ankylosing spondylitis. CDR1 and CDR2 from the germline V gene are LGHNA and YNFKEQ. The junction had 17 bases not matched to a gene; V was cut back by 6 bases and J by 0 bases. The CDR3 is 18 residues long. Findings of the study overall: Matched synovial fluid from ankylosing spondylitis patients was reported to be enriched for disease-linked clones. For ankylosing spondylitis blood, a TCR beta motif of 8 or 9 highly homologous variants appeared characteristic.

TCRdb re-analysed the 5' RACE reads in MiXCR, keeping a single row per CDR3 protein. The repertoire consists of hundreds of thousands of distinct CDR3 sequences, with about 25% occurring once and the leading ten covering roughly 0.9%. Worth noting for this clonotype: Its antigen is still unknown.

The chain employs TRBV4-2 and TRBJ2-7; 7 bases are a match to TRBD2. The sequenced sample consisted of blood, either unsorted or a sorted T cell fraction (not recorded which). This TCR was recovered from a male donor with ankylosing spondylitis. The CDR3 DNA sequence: TGTGCCAGCAGTCGACTAGCCGTTACCACCACGAGCTCCTACGAGCAGTACTTC. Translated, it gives CASSRLAVTTTSSYEQYF.